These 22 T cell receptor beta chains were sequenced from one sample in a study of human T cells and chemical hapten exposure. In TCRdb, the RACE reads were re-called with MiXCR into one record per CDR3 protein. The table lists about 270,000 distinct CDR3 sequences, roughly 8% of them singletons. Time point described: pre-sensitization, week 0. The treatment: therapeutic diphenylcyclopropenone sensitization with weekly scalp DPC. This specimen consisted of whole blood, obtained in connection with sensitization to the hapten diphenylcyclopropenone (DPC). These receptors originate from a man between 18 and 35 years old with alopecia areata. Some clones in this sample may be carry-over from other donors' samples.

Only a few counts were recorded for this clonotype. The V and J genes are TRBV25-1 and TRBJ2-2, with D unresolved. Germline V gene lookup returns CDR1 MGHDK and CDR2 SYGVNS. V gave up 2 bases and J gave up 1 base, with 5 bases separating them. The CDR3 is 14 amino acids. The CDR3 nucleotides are TGTGCCAGCAGTGAAAATAGGAACACCGGGGAGCTGTTTTTT. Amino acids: CASSENRNTGELFF.

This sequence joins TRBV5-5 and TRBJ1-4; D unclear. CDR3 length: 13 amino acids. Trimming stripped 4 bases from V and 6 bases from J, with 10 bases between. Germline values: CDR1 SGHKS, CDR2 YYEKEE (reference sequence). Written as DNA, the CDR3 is TGTGCCAGCAGCAGTCTCATAGATGAAAAACTGTTTTTT. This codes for CASSSLIDEKLFF. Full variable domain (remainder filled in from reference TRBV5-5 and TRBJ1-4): DAGVTQSPTHLIKTRGQQVTLRCSPISGHKSVSWYQQVLGQGPQFIFQYYEKEERGRGNFPDRFSARQFPNYSSELNVNALLLGDSALYLCASSSLIDEKLFFGSGTQLSVL.

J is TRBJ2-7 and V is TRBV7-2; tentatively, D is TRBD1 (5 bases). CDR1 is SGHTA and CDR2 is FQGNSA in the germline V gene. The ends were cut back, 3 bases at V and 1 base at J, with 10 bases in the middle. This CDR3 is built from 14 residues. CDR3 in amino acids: CASSFFDSSYEQYF. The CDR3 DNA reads TGTGCCAGCAGCTTTTTCGACAGTTCCTACGAGCAGTACTTC.

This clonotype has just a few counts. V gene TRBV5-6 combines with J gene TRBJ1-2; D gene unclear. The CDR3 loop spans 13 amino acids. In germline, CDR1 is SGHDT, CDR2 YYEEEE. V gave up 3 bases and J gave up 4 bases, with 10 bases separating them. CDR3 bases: TGTGCCAGCAGCTCACAGAACGCCTATGGCTACACCTTC. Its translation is CASSSQNAYGYTF.

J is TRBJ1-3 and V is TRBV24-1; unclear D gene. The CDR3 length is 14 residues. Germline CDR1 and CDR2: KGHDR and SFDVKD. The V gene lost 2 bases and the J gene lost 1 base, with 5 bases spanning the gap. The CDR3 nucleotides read TGTGCCACCAGTGATTCGAGATCTGGAAACACCATATATTTT. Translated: CATSDSRSGNTIYF.

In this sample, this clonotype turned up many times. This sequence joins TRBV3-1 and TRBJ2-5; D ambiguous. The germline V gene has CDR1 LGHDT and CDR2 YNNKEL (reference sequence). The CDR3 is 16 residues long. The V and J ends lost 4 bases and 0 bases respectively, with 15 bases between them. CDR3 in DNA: TGTGCCAGCAGCCCCAAGGCTAGGAAGTACCAAGAGACCCAGTACTTC. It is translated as CASSPKARKYQETQYF.

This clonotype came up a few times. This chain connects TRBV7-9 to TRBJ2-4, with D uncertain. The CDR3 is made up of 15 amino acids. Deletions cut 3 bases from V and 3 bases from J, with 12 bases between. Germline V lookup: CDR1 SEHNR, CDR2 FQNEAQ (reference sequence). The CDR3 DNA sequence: TGTGCCAGCAGCTTCCCAGGACCTAACAAAAACATTCAGTACTTC. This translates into CASSFPGPNKNIQYF.

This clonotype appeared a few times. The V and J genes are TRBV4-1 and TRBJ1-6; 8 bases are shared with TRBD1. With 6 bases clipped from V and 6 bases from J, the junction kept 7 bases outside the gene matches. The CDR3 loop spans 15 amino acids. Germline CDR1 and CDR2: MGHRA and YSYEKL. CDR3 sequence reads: CASSRGQGINSPLHF. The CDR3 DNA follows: TGCGCCAGCAGTCGAGGACAGGGCATTAATTCACCCCTCCACTTT.

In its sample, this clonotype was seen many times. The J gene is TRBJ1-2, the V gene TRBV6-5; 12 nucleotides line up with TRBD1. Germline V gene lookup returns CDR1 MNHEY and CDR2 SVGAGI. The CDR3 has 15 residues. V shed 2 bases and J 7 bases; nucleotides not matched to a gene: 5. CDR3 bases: TGTGCCAGCAGTTACGCGGGGACAGGGGGCTCTGGCTACACCTTC. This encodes CASSYAGTGGSGYTF.

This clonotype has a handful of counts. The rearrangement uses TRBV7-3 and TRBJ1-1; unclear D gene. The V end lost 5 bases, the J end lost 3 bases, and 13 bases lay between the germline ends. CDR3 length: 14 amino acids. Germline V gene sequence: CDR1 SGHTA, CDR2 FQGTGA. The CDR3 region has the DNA TGTGCCAGCAGCCCGCTCGGACGGGACACTGAAGCTTTCTTT. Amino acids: CASSPLGRDTEAFF.

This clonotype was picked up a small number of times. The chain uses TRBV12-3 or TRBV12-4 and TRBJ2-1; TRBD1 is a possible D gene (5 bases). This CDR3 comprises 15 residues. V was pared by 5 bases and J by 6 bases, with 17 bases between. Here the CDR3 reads CASSPQGVHGNEQFF. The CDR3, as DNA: TGTGCCAGCAGTCCGCAGGGTGTCCATGGCAATGAGCAGTTCTTC.

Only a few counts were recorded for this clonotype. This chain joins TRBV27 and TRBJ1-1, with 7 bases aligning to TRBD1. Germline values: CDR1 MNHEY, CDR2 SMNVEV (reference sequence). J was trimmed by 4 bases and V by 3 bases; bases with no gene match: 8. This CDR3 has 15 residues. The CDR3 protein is CASSFDRQGPTEAFF. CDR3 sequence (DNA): TGTGCCAGCAGTTTCGATCGACAGGGCCCCACTGAAGCTTTCTTT.

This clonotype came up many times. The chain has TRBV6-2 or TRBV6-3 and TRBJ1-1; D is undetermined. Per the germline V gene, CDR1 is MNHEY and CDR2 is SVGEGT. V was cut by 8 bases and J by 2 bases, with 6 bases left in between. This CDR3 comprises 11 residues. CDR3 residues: CASRTNTEAFF. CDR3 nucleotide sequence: TGTGCCAGCCGGACCAACACTGAAGCTTTCTTT.

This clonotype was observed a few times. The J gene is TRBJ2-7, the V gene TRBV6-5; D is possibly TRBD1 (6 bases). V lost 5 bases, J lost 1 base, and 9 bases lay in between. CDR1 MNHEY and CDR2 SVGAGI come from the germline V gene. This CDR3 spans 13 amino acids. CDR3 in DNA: TGTGCCAGCAGTCTACAGGGTTCCTACGAGCAGTACTTC. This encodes CASSLQGSYEQYF.

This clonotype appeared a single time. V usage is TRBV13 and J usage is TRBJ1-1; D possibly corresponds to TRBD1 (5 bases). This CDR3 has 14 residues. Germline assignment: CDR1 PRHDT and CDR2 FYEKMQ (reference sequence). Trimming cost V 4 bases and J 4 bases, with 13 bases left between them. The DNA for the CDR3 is TGTGCCAGCAGCTCAGAAGGGGAGGTCACTGAAGCTTTCTTT. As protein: CASSSEGEVTEAFF.

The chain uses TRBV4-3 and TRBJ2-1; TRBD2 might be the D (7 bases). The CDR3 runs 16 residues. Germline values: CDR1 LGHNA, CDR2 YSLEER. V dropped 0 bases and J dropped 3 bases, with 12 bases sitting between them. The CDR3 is CASSQEGGAYYNEQFF. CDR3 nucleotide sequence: TGCGCCAGCAGCCAAGAAGGGGGGGCCTACTACAATGAGCAGTTCTTC.

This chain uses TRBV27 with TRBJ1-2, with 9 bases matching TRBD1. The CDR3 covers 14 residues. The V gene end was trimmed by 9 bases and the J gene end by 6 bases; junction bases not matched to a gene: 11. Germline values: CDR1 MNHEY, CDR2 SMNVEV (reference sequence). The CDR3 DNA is TGTGCCAGTAGTAGCCGGGACAGGGACCATGGCTACACCTTC. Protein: CASSSRDRDHGYTF.

Written as DNA, the CDR3 is TGCGCCAGCAGCCAAACAGGGGGAGCTTATGGCTACACCTTC. This translates into CASSQTGGAYGYTF. The chain is built from TRBV4-1 and TRBJ1-2; 8 bases are shared with TRBD1. The germline V gene encodes CDR1 MGHRA and CDR2 YSYEKL. This CDR3 has 14 amino acids. Trimming took 2 bases from V and 5 from J; bases not matched to a gene: 4.

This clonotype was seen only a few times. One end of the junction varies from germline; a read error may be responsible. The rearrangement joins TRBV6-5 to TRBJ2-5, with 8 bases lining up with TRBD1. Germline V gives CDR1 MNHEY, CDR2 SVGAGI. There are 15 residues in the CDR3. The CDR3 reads CVSSPRKDRGETQYF. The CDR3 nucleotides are TGTGTCAGCAGTCCGCGTAAAGACAGGGGAGAGACCCAGTACTTC.

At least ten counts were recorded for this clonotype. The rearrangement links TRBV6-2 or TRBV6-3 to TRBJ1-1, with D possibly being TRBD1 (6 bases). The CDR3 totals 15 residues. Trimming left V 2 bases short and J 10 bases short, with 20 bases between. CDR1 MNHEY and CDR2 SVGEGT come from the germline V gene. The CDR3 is CASSYPPGGGAAAFF. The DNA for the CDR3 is TGTGCCAGCAGTTACCCCCCGGGGGGGGGCGCGGCAGCTTTCTTT.

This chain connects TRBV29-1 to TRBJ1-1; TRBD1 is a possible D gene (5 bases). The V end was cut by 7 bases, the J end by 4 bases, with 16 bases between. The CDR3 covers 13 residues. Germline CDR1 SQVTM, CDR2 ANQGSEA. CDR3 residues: CSATVDTSTEAFF. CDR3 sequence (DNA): TGCAGCGCGACAGTAGATACTTCCACTGAAGCTTTCTTT.

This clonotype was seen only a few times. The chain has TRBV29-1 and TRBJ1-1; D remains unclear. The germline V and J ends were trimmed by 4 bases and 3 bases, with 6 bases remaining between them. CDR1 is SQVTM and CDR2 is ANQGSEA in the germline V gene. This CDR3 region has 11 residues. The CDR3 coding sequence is TGCAGCGTTGTTCTGCACACTGAAGCTTTCTTT. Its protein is CSVVLHTEAFF.